The clone carrying this T cell receptor beta chain was observed many times. The germline V gene has CDR1 SGHTA and CDR2 FQGNSA. This CDR3 has 13 residues. V gave up 3 bases and J gave up 6 bases, with 12 bases separating them. This specimen belongs to a study of T-cell reconstitution after alpha-beta-depleted transplantation in children. Unique molecular identifiers were incorporated when the TCRbeta library was constructed. Using its own MiXCR run on the PCR reads, TCRdb lists one record per CDR3 protein. The table lists about 300,000 distinct CDR3 sequences, over 9% of them singletons. The chain recombines TRBV7-2 with TRBJ2-7; no clear D. This clonotype originated in a boy under three years old with acute myeloid leukemia, due to receive a stem cell transplant. The sequencing used PBMCs, collected before TCRalphabeta/CD19-depleted stem cell transplant. The CDR3 reads CASSFRRAFEQYF. The CDR3 nucleotides are TGTGCCAGCAGCTTCCGGCGCGCGTTCGAGCAGTACTTC.